Presented here are 24 T cell receptor beta chains from one specimen sequenced in a study of blood T cell repertoires in COVID-19. Assay used: immunoSEQ multiplex PCR; TCRdb lists only in-frame clones, some missing. The sample includes fewer than 90,000 clones, more than 75% of them seen just once. Sequenced material: peripheral blood. These receptor sequences come from a human donor in a cohort sampled during active COVID-19.

The chain couples TRBV30 to TRBJ1-2; no reliable D call. This CDR3 is built from 13 residues. The V and J ends lost 1 base and 3 bases respectively, with 9 bases between them. Germline values: CDR1 GTSNPN, CDR2 SVGIG (reference sequence). CDR3 loop: CAWSGALDYGYTF. The DNA for the CDR3 is TGTGCCTGGAGTGGTGCACTTGACTATGGCTACACCTTC.

V is TRBV18 and J is TRBJ1-5; D ambiguous. In germline, CDR1 is KGHSH, CDR2 LQKENI. The CDR3 has 14 amino acids. Between the trimmed V and J ends, which lost 3 bases and 3 bases, there was a span of 9 bases. The CDR3 sequence is CASSPDGYNQPQHF. The CDR3 region has the DNA TGTGCCAGCTCACCTGACGGGTACAATCAGCCCCAGCATTTT.

This chain joins TRBV5-1 and TRBJ2-1; 7 bases align to TRBD1. CDR1 is SGHRS, CDR2 YFSETQ, per germline. The junction had 11 bases not matched to a gene; V was cut back by 4 bases and J by 4 bases. The CDR3 contains 16 residues. CDR3 sequence (DNA): TGCGCCAGCAGCCAGCTGCCGGGACAGACATACAATGAGCAGTTCTTC. This gives the protein CASSQLPGQTYNEQFF.

The rearrangement joins TRBV12-3 or TRBV12-4 to TRBJ1-6; the D is unclear. V lost 6 bases and J lost 13, with 13 bases in between. The CDR3 totals 12 residues. This chain's CDR3 is CASSWRFNPLHF. DNA for the CDR3: TGTGCCAGCAGCTGGAGATTTAACCCCCTCCACTTT.

The chain has TRBV19 and TRBJ1-5; D not certain. The CDR3 spans 17 residues. Trimming cost V 7 bases and J 0 bases, with 19 bases left between them. Germline-derived CDR1 and CDR2 are LNHDA and SQIVND (reference sequence). The CDR3 here is CASTKHGDSYSNQPQHF. CDR3 in DNA: TGTGCCAGTACCAAACACGGGGATTCTTATAGCAATCAGCCCCAGCATTTT. Full variable domain (rest looked up from reference TRBV19 and TRBJ1-5): DGGITQSPKYLFRKEGQNVTLSCEQNLNHDAMYWYRQDPGQGLRLIYYSQIVNDFQKGDIAEGYSVSREKKESFPLTVTSAQKNPTAFYLCASTKHGDSYSNQPQHFGDGTRLSIL.

The rearrangement joins TRBV6-5 to TRBJ2-7; possibly TRBD1 for D (6 bases). V shed 0 bases and J shed 7 bases, with 19 bases lying between them. The germline gives CDR1 MNHEY, CDR2 SVGAGI. The CDR3 runs 16 residues. The CDR3 region is CASSYSSGTPAQEQYF. In nucleotides, the CDR3 is TGTGCCAGCAGTTACTCATCTGGGACACCGGCGCAAGAGCAGTACTTC.

The chain employs TRBV5-4 and TRBJ1-2; the match to TRBD1 covers 7 bases. Germline lookup yields CDR1 SGHNT and CDR2 YYREEE (reference sequence). This CDR3 contains 16 residues. The V and J ends lost 4 bases and 5 bases, in that order; junction bases with no gene match: 14. CDR3 amino acids: CASSPYRGPRGYGYTF. CDR3 in DNA: TGTGCCAGCAGCCCCTACAGGGGTCCCAGGGGGTATGGCTACACCTTC.

The chain employs TRBV5-5 and TRBJ1-1; weak D call: TRBD1 (6 bases). Trimming cost V 1 base and J 2 bases, with 12 bases left between them. The CDR3 is 15 residues long. Germline values: CDR1 SGHKS, CDR2 YYEKEE (reference sequence). CDR3 in amino acids: CASSLFPGTNTEAFF. In DNA, the CDR3 is TGTGCCAGCAGCTTGTTCCCAGGGACAAACACTGAAGCTTTCTTT.

This clone has a single count. The chain couples TRBV19 to TRBJ2-3, with 9 bases that match TRBD1. The V segment lost 7 bases and the J segment 2 bases; nucleotides outside the gene matches: 13. CDR3 size: 17 residues. The germline gives CDR1 LNHDA, CDR2 SQIVND (reference sequence). The CDR3 region is CASKRTGVAVDTDTQYF. The CDR3 region has the DNA TGTGCCAGTAAAAGGACAGGGGTAGCGGTGGACACAGATACGCAGTATTTT.

The chain combines TRBV5-1 with TRBJ1-5; D might be TRBD1 (5 bases). V was shortened by 4 bases and J by 4 bases, with 15 bases between the two germline ends. CDR1 SGHRS and CDR2 YFSETQ come from the germline V gene. This CDR3 has 15 amino acids. The CDR3 DNA reads as TGCGCCAGCAGCCCGCTTCCCGGGGGGAATCAGCCCCAGCATTTT. Translated, it gives CASSPLPGGNQPQHF.

This chain connects TRBV11-2 to TRBJ2-7; 10 positions agree with TRBD1. Trimming took 2 bases from V and 2 from J; bases not matched to a gene: 9. The CDR3 extends over 17 amino acids. Per germline, CDR1 SGHAT and CDR2 FQNNGV. The CDR3 is CASSLRATGGQPYEQYF. In DNA, the CDR3 is TGTGCCAGCAGCTTAAGGGCGACAGGGGGCCAACCCTACGAGCAGTACTTC.

The chain uses TRBV5-1 and TRBJ2-7, with D possibly being TRBD2 (5 bases). This CDR3 region has 18 residues. Between the trimmed V and J ends, which lost 0 bases and 3 bases, there was a span of 22 bases. Germline loops: CDR1 SGHRS, CDR2 YFSETQ. The CDR3 DNA reads TGCGCCAGCAGCTTGGCTCCAAGGGAGAATTCCGGGGACTACGAGCAGTACTTC. Translated, it gives CASSLAPRENSGDYEQYF.

This rearrangement joins TRBV24-1 to TRBJ1-4; 10 nucleotides match TRBD1. Germline lookup yields CDR1 KGHDR and CDR2 SFDVKD. V lost 3 bases, J lost 10 bases, and 4 bases stayed unmatched. This CDR3 contains 14 residues. This chain's CDR3 is CATSDNGQGGKLFF. The CDR3 DNA reads as TGTGCCACCAGTGATAATGGACAGGGGGGAAAACTGTTTTTT.

The chain has TRBV5-6 and TRBJ2-3; 13 bases fit TRBD2. This CDR3 is 18 amino acids long. V shed 1 base, J shed 1 base, and the junction held 6 bases outside the gene matches. Germline CDR1 is SGHDT and CDR2 is YYEEEE. This CDR3 is CASSLLWTSGRGTDTQYF. DNA of the CDR3: TGTGCCAGCAGCTTGCTGTGGACTAGCGGGAGAGGCACAGATACGCAGTATTTT.

This clone was recorded only once. The V and J genes are TRBV5-1 and TRBJ2-2; D may be TRBD1 (6 bases). The CDR3 contains 13 residues. Trimming shortened V by 2 bases and J by 5 bases, and 7 bases separated the two germline ends. From germline, CDR1 is SGHRS and CDR2 YFSETQ. The chain's CDR3 is CASSLGGTGELFF. As DNA, the CDR3 is TGCGCCAGCAGCTTAGGGGGTACCGGGGAGCTGTTTTTT.

The chain links TRBV5-1 to TRBJ2-7; 10 bases map to TRBD2. Germline V gene lookup returns CDR1 SGHRS and CDR2 YFSETQ. The trim removed 4 bases at V and 2 bases at J, leaving 6 bases unmatched. The CDR3 runs to 15 residues. The CDR3 nucleotides are TGCGCCAGCAGCGGGGATAGCGGGAGGACCTACGAGCAGTACTTC. Amino acids: CASSGDSGRTYEQYF.

Comment on this clone: Other DNA sequences within the sample encode an identical CDR3. The V gene is TRBV7-9, the J gene TRBJ1-2; 8 positions agree with TRBD1. CDR1 is SEHNR and CDR2 is FQNEAQ in the germline V gene (reference sequence). J was trimmed by 4 bases and V by 5 bases; bases with no gene match: 3. The CDR3 length is 13 residues. In nucleotides, the CDR3 is TGTGCCAGCAGCCTAACAGGGGGCTATGGCTACACCTTC. It codes for CASSLTGGYGYTF. Full variable domain (rest looked up from reference TRBV7-9 and TRBJ1-2): DTGVSQNPRHKITKRGQNVTFRCDPISEHNRLYWYRQTLGQGPEFLTYFQNEAQLEKSRLLSDRFSAERPKGSFSTLEIQRTEQGDSAMYLCASSLTGGYGYTFGSGTRLTVV.

CDR3 region: CASSLAGAGGYEQYF. The CDR3 nucleotides read TGCGCCAGCAGCTTGGCCGGGGCCGGGGGGTACGAGCAGTACTTC. The V and J genes are TRBV5-1 and TRBJ2-7; 7 bases fit TRBD2. CDR3 size: 15 residues. Trimming removed 0 bases from V and 4 bases from J; junction bases left unmatched: 7. The germline gives CDR1 SGHRS, CDR2 YFSETQ. The full variable domain, in which reference TRBV5-1 and TRBJ2-7 provide the parts outside the CDR3, is KAGVTQTPRYLIKTRGQQVTLSCSPISGHRSVSWYQQTPGQGLQFLFEYFSETQRNKGNFPGRFSGRQFSNSRSEMNVSTLELGDSALYLCASSLAGAGGYEQYFGPGTRLTVT.

This clone has just a few counts. The V gene is TRBV5-4, the J gene TRBJ2-1, with D possibly being TRBD2 (6 bases). The V gene's germline CDR1 is SGHNT and CDR2 YYREEE (reference sequence). Trimming removed 3 bases at V and 7 bases at J, with 11 bases between. The length of the CDR3 is 13 residues. CDR3 amino acids: CASSYGGRNEQFF. In DNA form, the CDR3 reads TGTGCCAGCAGCTATGGGGGGAGGAATGAGCAGTTCTTC. Filled out from reference TRBV5-4 and TRBJ2-1, the complete variable domain reads ETGVTQSPTHLIKTRGQQVTLRCSSQSGHNTVSWYQQALGQGPQFIFQYYREEENGRGNFPPRFSGLQFPNYSSELNVNALELDDSALYLCASSYGGRNEQFFGPGTRLTVL.

The DNA for the CDR3 is TGTGCCAGCAGCTTAGCGGCAGGGCGTACCGGGGAGCTGTTTTTT. Its protein product is CASSLAAGRTGELFF. V usage is TRBV7-2 and J usage is TRBJ2-2; maybe TRBD1 (5 bases). The CDR3 covers 15 residues. The germline V gene has CDR1 SGHTA and CDR2 FQGNSA. V was shortened by 0 bases and J by 5 bases, with 10 bases between the two germline ends.

The rearrangement links TRBV5-5 to TRBJ2-1, with 10 bases identical to TRBD1. Germline loops: CDR1 SGHKS, CDR2 YYEKEE (reference sequence). The CDR3 consists of 14 residues. After removal of 5 bases from V and 7 bases from J, the junction contained 6 bases not matched to a gene. CDR3 sequence: CASSLWDRGNEQFF. The CDR3 nucleotides read TGTGCCAGCAGTTTGTGGGACAGGGGAAATGAGCAGTTCTTC.

The chain has TRBV7-3 and TRBJ1-1; 7 nucleotides align to TRBD1. V dropped 6 bases and J dropped 3; count of bases not matched to a gene: 10. In germline, CDR1 is SGHTA, CDR2 FQGTGA. This CDR3 region has 15 residues. The CDR3 coding sequence is TGTGCCAGCAGTTTGGACAGCAGGGGGGACACTGAAGCTTTCTTT. Translated, it gives CASSLDSRGDTEAFF.

The chain links TRBV2 to TRBJ1-6; D unresolved. Germline V lookup: CDR1 SNHLY, CDR2 FYNNEI. This CDR3 contains 13 residues. V lost 6 bases and J lost 7, with 10 bases in between. The CDR3 loop is CASRPGRNSPLHF. The DNA of the CDR3 is TGTGCCAGCAGGCCGGGGAGAAATTCACCCCTCCACTTT.

This chain connects TRBV6-2 or TRBV6-3 to TRBJ2-3; 7 bases map to TRBD2. V lost 5 bases and J lost 4; bases outside the gene matches: 12. The CDR3 contains 16 residues. The V gene's germline CDR1 is MNHEY and CDR2 SVGEGT. The CDR3 loop is CASSRLGRVRPDTQYF. For the CDR3, the DNA is TGTGCCAGCAGTCGACTAGGGAGGGTCCGGCCAGATACGCAGTATTTT.